This T cell receptor beta chain was captured in a study of PD-1 blockade in classical Hodgkin lymphoma (dated by TCRdb to about 2020). Looking at the study overall: Nivolumab dosing was 3 mg/kg intravenously every 2 weeks, continuing until either disease progression or unacceptable toxicity. The study used CyTOF and TCR beta sequencing to define a peripheral blood immune signature of response to PD-1 blockade in classical Hodgkin lymphoma. Summary of the overall study and its limitations: Newly diagnosed patients were reported to have lower baseline TCR diversity than healthy donors, and relapsed/refractory patients were reported to have lower baseline TCR diversity still. Only a single clinical trial cohort was studied, and what caused the repertoire differences, possibly disease activity or prior therapy, remained undefined. Among trial patients, those achieving complete response had baseline diversity similar to that of newly diagnosed patients, while diversity was significantly lower in partial responders and progressors. CD4+ but not CD8+ TCR diversity rose significantly by C4D1 (p=0.0027 vs p=0.16), most apparent in complete responders (p=0.02). Patients starting nivolumab less than 1 year after ASCT had lower diversity and were excluded from later analyses to avoid confounding by immune reconstitution.

Note on this clone: Its antigen target is currently unknown. The record has no base qualities; no much larger clone is one base away.

The Qiagen DNeasy kit was used to extract genomic DNA both from unsorted PBMCs and from the negatively selected CD4+ and CD8+ fractions. Amplification of TCR beta CDR3 regions was done by immunoSEQ multiplex PCR with primers that anneal to V and J segments. A synthetic immune receptor repertoire was used to minimize amplification bias, and any remaining bias was removed computationally after sequencing. The study's processing was this. Repertoire diversity was quantified as the Shannon entropy index using custom Python scripts. Unsorted, CD4+ and CD8+ repertoires were examined separately, except in combined analyses, for which CD4+ and CD8+ sequences were merged in silico. A clone was considered expanded if an increase in frequency of at least 2-fold after treatment relative to C1D1 was found, and a pseudocount of 0.5 was applied to clones undetected at baseline. Clones with 0 or 1 copy at C1D1 were classified as singleton clones, and clones with 2 or more copies were classified as non-singleton clones. Clones expanded in unsorted samples were assigned a CD4+, CD8+ or unknown annotation through matching of protein sequences in sorted samples from the same patient. Wilcoxon tests on paired samples were used to test diversity changes from C1D1 to C4D1. Here the immuneACCESS table is served through TCRdb, limited to in-frame sequences with V and J called. Missing clones are a known gap in these copies; in checked studies unresolved V genes cover under half, and the rest lacks a known reason. The V and J calls and clone size are taken from that table; D and trimming were inferred from the DNA. The sample table holds about 13,000 clones, of which about nine tenths were seen once. The leading ten clones occupy roughly 0.48% of the sample.

The time point label on this specimen signifies: cycle 1 day 1 (C1D1), immediately before nivolumab initiation. Every trial patient had relapsed following autologous stem cell transplantation, and prior brentuximab vedotin exposure was what differed among cohorts A, B and C. Magnetic negative selection with a Miltenyi CD4+ T cell isolation kit was used to purify CD4+ T cells from thawed PBMCs. The trial cohort comprised about 60 patients with relapsed/refractory classical Hodgkin lymphoma whose best overall responses were complete response, partial response or progressive disease. Trial patients were treated with single-agent nivolumab in the multi-cohort phase II CheckMate 205 trial. An independent review committee assessed best overall response using the 2007 International Working Group response criteria. Trial PBMCs were collected just before the start of nivolumab (C1D1) and during therapy at cycle 2 day 1 and cycle 4 day 1. After peripheral blood was drawn into 8 mL Vacutainer Cell Preparation Tubes, PBMCs were isolated by centrifugation and then cryopreserved. Purified CD4+ and CD8+ fractions were prepared only for cases where an additional PBMC sample was available. Magnetically labelled cells were depleted on LS columns in a quadroMACS separator, and the flow-through was collected as the purified fraction.

From cysteine to phenylalanine, the CDR3 is 17 amino acids long. Only the CDR3 DNA is retained, 51 bases long and in frame from the first base. CDR1 and CDR2 are read off the germline V gene (reference sequence) as SGHAT and FQDESV. A distance of 16 bases separates the germline ends of V and J, which lose 1 base and 0 bases respectively. This clonotype originated in a human donor with classical Hodgkin lymphoma. The receptor chain draws on TRBV11-1 and TRBJ2-7, with an unclear D gene assignment. This material consisted of CD4+ T cells from blood, taken at baseline. The bases are TGTGCCAGCAGCTTAGAACATTCCAGGACCTACTCCTACGAGCAGTACTTC. The encoded protein is CASSLEHSRTYSYEQYF.